This is a list of T cell receptor beta chains from one sample in a study of cytomegalovirus exposure and HLA in healthy donors. Libraries were prepared by immunoSEQ multiplex PCR; TCRdb keeps only in-frame clonotypes and omits some of them. Of 140,000 to 150,000 clones listed, approximately 80% were seen once; the top ten hold approximately 9.7%. Sequencing was performed on PBMCs. Receptors originate from a woman aged 55 to 70 in good health and CMV-seropositive. Each CDR3 is given with its conserved first and last residue. A D gene is named only where the DNA matches it firmly. Expanded clones get a size class; other rows say once, few or many, or leave the size out.

d_gene: TRBD2; abundance: -; v_gene: TRBV4-3; len: 13; j_gene: TRBJ2-7; CDR3aa: CASSQGLAYEQYF; CDR3nt: TGCGCCAGCAGCCAGGGACTAGCCTACGAGCAGTACTTC
d_gene: TRBD1; abundance: -; v_gene: TRBV27; len: 13; j_gene: TRBJ1-1; CDR3aa: CASSLQGAPEAFF; CDR3nt: TGTGCCAGCAGTTTACAGGGGGCGCCTGAAGCTTTCTTT
d_gene: -; abundance: many; v_gene: TRBV6-5; len: 14; j_gene: TRBJ1-2; CDR3aa: CASSDRTRSYGYTF; CDR3nt: TGTGCCAGCAGTGATCGGACACGCTCGTATGGCTACACCTTC
d_gene: TRBD1; abundance: -; v_gene: TRBV5-1; len: 17; j_gene: TRBJ2-6; CDR3aa: CASSSPTGPSGANVLTF; CDR3nt: TGCGCCAGCAGCTCGCCGACAGGGCCCTCTGGGGCCAACGTCCTGACTTTC
d_gene: TRBD2; abundance: few; v_gene: TRBV5-6; len: 16; j_gene: TRBJ2-7; CDR3aa: CASSSLAGEGGYEQYF; CDR3nt: TGTGCCAGCAGCTCCCTAGCGGGAGAAGGGGGCTACGAGCAGTACTTC
d_gene: TRBD2; abundance: -; v_gene: TRBV7-3; len: 15; j_gene: TRBJ2-1; CDR3aa: CASSQSGSSYNEQFF; CDR3nt: TGTGCCAGCAGCCAAAGCGGGAGCTCCTACAATGAGCAGTTCTTC
d_gene: TRBD2; abundance: -; v_gene: TRBV5-4; len: 16; j_gene: TRBJ2-1; CDR3aa: CASSIAGVVPYNEQFF; CDR3nt: TGTGCCAGCAGCATAGCGGGAGTCGTCCCCTACAATGAGCAGTTCTTC
d_gene: -; abundance: -; v_gene: TRBV15; len: 13; j_gene: TRBJ2-2; CDR3aa: CATNPGGTGELFF; CDR3nt: TGTGCCACCAACCCAGGAGGGACCGGGGAGCTGTTTTTT
d_gene: -; abundance: -; v_gene: TRBV29-1; len: 13; j_gene: TRBJ2-7; CDR3aa: CSVVWGPTVEQYF; CDR3nt: TGCAGCGTTGTGTGGGGGCCCACAGTGGAGCAGTACTTC
d_gene: -; abundance: -; v_gene: TRBV5-5; len: 15; j_gene: TRBJ2-5; CDR3aa: CASSLEQNYQETQYF; CDR3nt: TGTGCCAGCAGCTTGGAACAGAACTACCAAGAGACCCAGTACTTC
d_gene: TRBD1; abundance: -; v_gene: TRBV6-6; len: 11; j_gene: TRBJ1-2; CDR3aa: CASRTGVGYTF; CDR3nt: TGTGCCAGTCGGACAGGGGTCGGCTACACCTTC
d_gene: -; abundance: -; v_gene: TRBV2; len: 13; j_gene: TRBJ2-4; CDR3aa: CASKPDSENIQYF; CDR3nt: TGTGCCAGCAAACCTGACAGCGAAAACATTCAGTACTTC
d_gene: -; abundance: -; v_gene: TRBV7-9; len: 16; j_gene: TRBJ2-2; CDR3aa: CASSPQGYSRTGELFF; CDR3nt: TGTGCCAGCAGCCCGCAGGGCTATAGTAGGACCGGGGAGCTGTTTTTT
d_gene: TRBD2; abundance: -; v_gene: TRBV28; len: 16; j_gene: TRBJ2-7; CDR3aa: CASSPRIAGGTYEQYF; CDR3nt: TGTGCCAGCAGCCCAAGGATAGCGGGAGGAACCTACGAGCAGTACTTC
d_gene: -; abundance: -; v_gene: TRBV4-3; len: 14; j_gene: TRBJ1-5; CDR3aa: CASSPTVYNQPQHF; CDR3nt: TGCGCCAGCAGCCCGACAGTATACAATCAGCCCCAGCATTTT
d_gene: TRBD2; abundance: -; v_gene: TRBV30; len: 14; j_gene: TRBJ2-2; CDR3aa: CAWRRTSSTGELFF; CDR3nt: TGTGCCTGGCGGAGGACTAGTAGCACCGGGGAGCTGTTTTTT
d_gene: -; abundance: -; v_gene: TRBV4-3; len: 14; j_gene: TRBJ1-5; CDR3aa: CASSLTTENQPQHF; CDR3nt: TGCGCCAGCAGCCTTACGACAGAGAACCAGCCCCAGCATTTT
d_gene: -; abundance: -; v_gene: TRBV4-3; len: 18; j_gene: TRBJ1-4; CDR3aa: CASSAEAAELTTNEKLFF; CDR3nt: TGCGCCAGCAGCGCAGAGGCGGCGGAGCTTACAACTAATGAAAAACTGTTTTTT
d_gene: -; abundance: -; v_gene: TRBV6-4; len: 14; j_gene: TRBJ2-1; CDR3aa: CASSEMEGYNEQFF; CDR3nt: TGTGCCAGCAGTGAGATGGAGGGATACAATGAGCAGTTCTTC
d_gene: TRBD1; abundance: -; v_gene: TRBV5-1; len: 15; j_gene: TRBJ2-1; CDR3aa: CASSSLRDRDNEQFF; CDR3nt: TGCGCCAGCAGCTCTCTCCGGGACAGAGACAATGAGCAGTTCTTC
d_gene: -; abundance: few; v_gene: TRBV28; len: 11; j_gene: TRBJ1-2; CDR3aa: CAVPGDYGYTF; CDR3nt: TGTGCCGTACCAGGGGACTATGGCTACACCTTC
d_gene: -; abundance: -; v_gene: TRBV9; len: 16; j_gene: TRBJ2-2; CDR3aa: CASSVTTSTGAGELFF; CDR3nt: TGTGCCAGCAGCGTGACGACCTCCACCGGAGCCGGGGAGCTGTTTTTT
d_gene: TRBD1; abundance: -; v_gene: TRBV4-1; len: 17; j_gene: TRBJ2-3; CDR3aa: CASSQEGQGMSTDTQYF; CDR3nt: TGCGCCAGCAGCCAAGAGGGACAGGGAATGAGCACAGATACGCAGTATTTT
d_gene: TRBD1; abundance: -; v_gene: TRBV4-2; len: 13; j_gene: TRBJ2-7; CDR3aa: CASSQGTGSEQYF; CDR3nt: TGTGCCAGCAGCCAAGGGACAGGGAGCGAGCAGTACTTC
d_gene: -; abundance: -; v_gene: TRBV6-5; len: 13; j_gene: TRBJ1-4; CDR3aa: CASSPRGAEKLFF; CDR3nt: TGTGCCAGCAGTCCCCGGGGGGCCGAAAAACTGTTTTTT
d_gene: -; abundance: -; v_gene: TRBV28; len: 15; j_gene: TRBJ1-5; CDR3aa: CASSLVGRGRGPQHF; CDR3nt: TGTGCCAGCAGTCTGGTGGGCAGGGGAAGGGGGCCCCAGCATTTT
d_gene: TRBD1; abundance: -; v_gene: TRBV27; len: 15; j_gene: TRBJ2-1; CDR3aa: CASSSLRTGGNEQFF; CDR3nt: TGTGCCAGCAGTTCACTGCGGACAGGGGGCAATGAGCAGTTCTTC
d_gene: -; abundance: once; v_gene: TRBV28; len: 13; j_gene: TRBJ2-7; CDR3aa: CASSRDTFYEQYF; CDR3nt: TGTGCCAGCAGCCGGGACACTTTTTACGAGCAGTACTTC
d_gene: TRBD1; abundance: -; v_gene: TRBV19; len: 14; j_gene: TRBJ1-1; CDR3aa: CASRPGQERGEAFF; CDR3nt: TGTGCCAGTAGGCCGGGACAGGAGAGGGGTGAAGCTTTCTTT
d_gene: TRBD1; abundance: few; v_gene: TRBV7-7; len: 15; j_gene: TRBJ2-2; CDR3aa: CASSARTGGTGELFF; CDR3nt: TGTGCTAGCAGCGCCAGAACAGGGGGGACCGGGGAGCTGTTTTTT
d_gene: TRBD2; abundance: -; v_gene: TRBV7-2; len: 15; j_gene: TRBJ2-2; CDR3aa: CASSLELASTGELFF; CDR3nt: TGTGCCAGCAGCTTAGAACTAGCGAGCACCGGGGAGCTGTTTTTT
d_gene: TRBD2; abundance: -; v_gene: TRBV28; len: 17; j_gene: TRBJ2-7; CDR3aa: CASSFSPGTSDPYEQYF; CDR3nt: TGTGCCAGCAGTTTCTCTCCCGGGACTAGCGACCCCTACGAGCAGTACTTC
d_gene: -; abundance: -; v_gene: TRBV6-5; len: 14; j_gene: TRBJ1-1; CDR3aa: CASSYDRMNTEAFF; CDR3nt: TGTGCCAGCAGTTACGACAGGATGAACACTGAAGCTTTCTTT
d_gene: TRBD1; abundance: -; v_gene: TRBV28; len: 14; j_gene: TRBJ2-2; CDR3aa: CATLRDRGTGELFF; CDR3nt: TGTGCCACCCTCCGGGACAGGGGAACCGGGGAGCTGTTTTTT
d_gene: -; abundance: -; v_gene: TRBV18; len: 14; j_gene: TRBJ1-2; CDR3aa: CASSPRGENYGYTF; CDR3nt: TGTGCCAGCTCACCTCGGGGGGAGAACTATGGCTACACCTTC
d_gene: -; abundance: -; v_gene: TRBV20-1; len: 11; j_gene: TRBJ1-2; CDR3aa: CSRTGRMQNTF; CDR3nt: TGCAGTAGGACGGGAAGGATGCAGAACACCTTC
d_gene: -; abundance: few; v_gene: TRBV5-4; len: 13; j_gene: TRBJ1-1; CDR3aa: CASSYPSNTEAFF; CDR3nt: TGTGCCAGCAGCTATCCCTCGAACACTGAAGCTTTCTTT
d_gene: -; abundance: few; v_gene: TRBV15; len: 16; j_gene: TRBJ1-2; CDR3aa: CATSRDLTGSNYGYTF; CDR3nt: TGTGCCACCAGCAGAGATTTAACAGGCTCTAACTATGGCTACACCTTC
d_gene: -; abundance: -; v_gene: TRBV7-2; len: 11; j_gene: TRBJ2-7; CDR3aa: CASTQAYEQYF; CDR3nt: TGTGCCAGCACCCAGGCGTACGAGCAGTACTTC
d_gene: -; abundance: -; v_gene: TRBV29-1; len: 14; j_gene: TRBJ1-2; CDR3aa: CSVEEGGPNYGYTF; CDR3nt: TGCAGCGTTGAAGAGGGGGGACCTAACTATGGCTACACCTTC
d_gene: TRBD2; abundance: -; v_gene: TRBV30; len: 16; j_gene: TRBJ2-7; CDR3aa: CAWAKSSTSGTYEQYF; CDR3nt: TGTGCCTGGGCCAAATCGAGTACTAGCGGGACCTACGAGCAGTACTTC
d_gene: TRBD1; abundance: once; v_gene: TRBV5-6; len: 13; j_gene: TRBJ1-5; CDR3aa: CASSLTGDQPQHF; CDR3nt: TGTGCCAGCAGCCTGACAGGGGACCAGCCCCAGCATTTT
d_gene: -; abundance: -; v_gene: TRBV27; len: 17; j_gene: TRBJ1-2; CDR3aa: CASSFIPQGMGFYGYTF; CDR3nt: TGTGCCAGCAGTTTTATCCCACAGGGCATGGGGTTCTATGGCTACACCTTC
d_gene: -; abundance: -; v_gene: TRBV30; len: 15; j_gene: TRBJ1-4; CDR3aa: CAWSLGGNGGEKLFF; CDR3nt: TGTGCCTGGAGCCTCGGTGGGAACGGAGGTGAAAAACTGTTTTTT
d_gene: -; abundance: -; v_gene: TRBV6-5; len: 13; j_gene: TRBJ2-2; CDR3aa: CASSPGGTGELFF; CDR3nt: TGTGCCAGCAGTCCGGGCGGGACCGGGGAGCTGTTTTTT
d_gene: -; abundance: few; v_gene: TRBV6-5; len: 14; j_gene: TRBJ2-7; CDR3aa: CASSSGGASYEQYF; CDR3nt: TGTGCCAGCAGTTCAGGTGGGGCGTCCTACGAGCAGTACTTC
d_gene: TRBD2; abundance: -; v_gene: TRBV29-1; len: 15; j_gene: TRBJ2-7; CDR3aa: CSVVGTSGTAYEQYF; CDR3nt: TGCAGCGTAGTGGGAACTAGCGGGACCGCCTACGAGCAGTACTTC
d_gene: -; abundance: -; v_gene: TRBV7-9; len: 16; j_gene: TRBJ1-6; CDR3aa: CASSLGAGALLAPLHF; CDR3nt: TGTGCCAGCAGCTTAGGGGCGGGGGCCCTATTGGCTCCCCTCCACTTT
d_gene: -; abundance: -; v_gene: TRBV5-5; len: 13; j_gene: TRBJ1-5; CDR3aa: CASSLGTDQPQHF; CDR3nt: TGTGCCAGCAGCTTGGGCACAGATCAGCCCCAGCATTTT
d_gene: TRBD1; abundance: -; v_gene: TRBV27; len: 15; j_gene: TRBJ2-7; CDR3aa: CASSAEGQGAYEQYF; CDR3nt: TGTGCCAGCAGTGCAGAAGGACAGGGGGCCTACGAGCAGTACTTC
d_gene: -; abundance: -; v_gene: TRBV7-6; len: 12; j_gene: TRBJ2-7; CDR3aa: CASSLDQYEQYF; CDR3nt: TGTGCCAGCAGCTTAGACCAATACGAGCAGTACTTC
d_gene: TRBD1; abundance: -; v_gene: TRBV27; len: 13; j_gene: TRBJ1-2; CDR3aa: CASSFRDSYGYTF; CDR3nt: TGTGCCAGCAGTTTCCGGGACAGCTATGGCTACACCTTC
d_gene: -; abundance: -; v_gene: TRBV28; len: 15; j_gene: TRBJ1-5; CDR3aa: CASSQTGQGNQPQHF; CDR3nt: TGTGCCAGCAGTCAAACAGGGCAGGGAAATCAGCCCCAGCATTTT
d_gene: TRBD1; abundance: -; v_gene: TRBV7-3; len: 15; j_gene: TRBJ1-1; CDR3aa: CASSLIGTENTEAFF; CDR3nt: TGTGCCAGCAGCTTAATCGGGACAGAAAACACTGAAGCTTTCTTT
d_gene: -; abundance: -; v_gene: TRBV28; len: 15; j_gene: TRBJ1-5; CDR3aa: CASSPPRTVNQPQHF; CDR3nt: TGTGCCAGCAGTCCGCCTAGGACAGTAAATCAGCCCCAGCATTTT
d_gene: -; abundance: few; v_gene: TRBV27; len: 14; j_gene: TRBJ1-4; CDR3aa: CASSLTDGIEKLFF; CDR3nt: TGTGCCAGCAGTTTGACAGATGGAATTGAAAAACTGTTTTTT
d_gene: TRBD2; abundance: -; v_gene: TRBV5-1; len: 16; j_gene: TRBJ2-5; CDR3aa: CASSLQPSGGQETQYF; CDR3nt: TGCGCCAGCAGCTTGCAACCTAGCGGGGGTCAAGAGACCCAGTACTTC
d_gene: -; abundance: few; v_gene: TRBV7-2; len: 13; j_gene: TRBJ1-1; CDR3aa: CASSGQENTEAFF; CDR3nt: TGTGCCAGCAGCGGGCAGGAGAACACTGAAGCTTTCTTT
d_gene: -; abundance: -; v_gene: TRBV2; len: 15; j_gene: TRBJ2-5; CDR3aa: CASSEVGVPRETQYF; CDR3nt: TGTGCCAGCAGTGAAGTAGGGGTACCCCGGGAGACCCAGTACTTC